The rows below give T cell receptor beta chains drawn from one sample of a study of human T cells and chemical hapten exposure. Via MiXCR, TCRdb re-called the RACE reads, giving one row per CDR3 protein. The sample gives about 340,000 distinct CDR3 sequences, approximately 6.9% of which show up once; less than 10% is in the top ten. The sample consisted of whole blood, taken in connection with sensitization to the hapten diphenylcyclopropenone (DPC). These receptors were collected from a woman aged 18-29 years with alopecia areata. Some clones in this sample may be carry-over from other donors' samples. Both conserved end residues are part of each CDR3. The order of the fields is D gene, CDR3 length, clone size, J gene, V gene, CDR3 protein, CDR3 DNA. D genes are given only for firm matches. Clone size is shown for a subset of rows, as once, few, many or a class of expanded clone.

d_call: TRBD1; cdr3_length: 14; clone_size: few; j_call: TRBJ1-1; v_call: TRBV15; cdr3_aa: CATQGAQVRTEAFF; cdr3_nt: TGTGCCACACAGGGGGCGCAGGTTAGGACTGAAGCTTTCTTT
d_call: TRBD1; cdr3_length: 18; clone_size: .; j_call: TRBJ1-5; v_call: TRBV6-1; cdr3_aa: CASGHQGQGAVLAQPQHF; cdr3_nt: TGTGCCAGCGGGCACCAGGGCCAGGGGGCCGTTCTAGCGCAGCCCCAGCATTTT
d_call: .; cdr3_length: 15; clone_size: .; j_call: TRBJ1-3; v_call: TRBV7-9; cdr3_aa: CASSPRQSSGNTIYF; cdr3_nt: TGTGCCAGCAGCCCCCGACAGAGCTCTGGAAACACCATATATTTT
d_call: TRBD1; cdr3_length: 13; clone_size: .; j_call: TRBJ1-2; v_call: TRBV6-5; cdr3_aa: CASSYGTGGGYTF; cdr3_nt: TGTGCCAGCAGTTACGGGACAGGCGGCGGCTACACCTTC
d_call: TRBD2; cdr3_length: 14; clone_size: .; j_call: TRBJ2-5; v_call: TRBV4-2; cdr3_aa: CASSQDRREETQYF; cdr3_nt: TGTGCCAGCAGCCAAGATCGGCGGGAGGAGACCCAGTACTTC
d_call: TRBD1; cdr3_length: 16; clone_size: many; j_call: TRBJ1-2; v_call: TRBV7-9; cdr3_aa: CASSSRDRGDDYGYTF; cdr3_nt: TGTGCCAGCAGCTCTAGAGACAGGGGGGATGACTATGGCTACACCTTC
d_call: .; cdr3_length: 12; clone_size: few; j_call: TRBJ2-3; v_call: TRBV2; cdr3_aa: CASSASRGQQYF; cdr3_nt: TGTGCCAGCAGTGCAAGCAGGGGCCAGCAGTATTTT
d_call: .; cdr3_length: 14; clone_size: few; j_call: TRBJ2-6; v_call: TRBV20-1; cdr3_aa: CSARGGAGANVLTF; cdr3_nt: TGCAGTGCTAGAGGAGGAGCTGGGGCCAACGTCCTGACTTTC
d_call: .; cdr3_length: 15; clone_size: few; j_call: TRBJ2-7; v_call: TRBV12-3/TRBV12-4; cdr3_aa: CASSLRRQGHYEQYF; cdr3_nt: TGTGCCAGCAGTTTGAGGCGGCAGGGACACTACGAGCAGTACTTC
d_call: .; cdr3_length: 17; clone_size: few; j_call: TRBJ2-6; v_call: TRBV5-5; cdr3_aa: CASMAGNAYSGANVLTF; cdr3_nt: TGTGCCAGCATGGCCGGAAACGCCTACTCTGGGGCCAACGTCCTGACTTTC